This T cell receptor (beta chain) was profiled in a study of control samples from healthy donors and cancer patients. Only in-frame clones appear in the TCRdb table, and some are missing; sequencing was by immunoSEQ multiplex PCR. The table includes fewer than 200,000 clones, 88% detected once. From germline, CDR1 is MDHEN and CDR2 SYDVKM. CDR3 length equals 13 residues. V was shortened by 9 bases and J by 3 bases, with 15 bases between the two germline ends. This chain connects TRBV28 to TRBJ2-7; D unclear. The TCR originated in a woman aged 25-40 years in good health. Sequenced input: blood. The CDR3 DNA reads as TGTGCCAGTACTCAAAACCGCCTCTACGAGCAGTACTTC. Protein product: CASTQNRLYEQYF. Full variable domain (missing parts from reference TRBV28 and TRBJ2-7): DVKVTQSSRYLVKRTGEKVFLECVQDMDHENMFWYRQDPGLGLRLIYFSYDVKMKEKGDIPEGYSVSREKKERFSLILESASTNQTSMYLCASTQNRLYEQYFGPGTRLTVT.